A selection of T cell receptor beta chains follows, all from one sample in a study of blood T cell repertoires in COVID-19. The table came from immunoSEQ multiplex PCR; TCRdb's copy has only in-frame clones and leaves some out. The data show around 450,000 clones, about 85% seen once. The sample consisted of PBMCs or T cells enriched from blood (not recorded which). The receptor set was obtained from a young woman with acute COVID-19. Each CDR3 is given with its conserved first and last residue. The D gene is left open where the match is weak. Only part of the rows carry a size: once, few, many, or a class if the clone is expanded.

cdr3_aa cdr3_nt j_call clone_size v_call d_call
CASSPPSGTGGNTIYF TGTGCCAGCTCACCTCCCTCCGGGACAGGGGGAAACACCATATATTTT TRBJ1-3 - TRBV18 TRBD1
CASSLADRSALHF TGTGCCAGCAGCTTGGCGGACAGGTCAGCCCTCCACTTT TRBJ1-6 - TRBV5-8 TRBD1
CASSIALDRISTEAFF TGTGCCAGTAGTATAGCCCTGGACAGAATCTCCACTGAAGCTTTCTTT TRBJ1-1 - TRBV19 -
CASRSLAGDNEQFF TGTGCCAGCAGGAGCCTAGCGGGGGACAATGAGCAGTTCTTC TRBJ2-1 - TRBV2 TRBD2
CASSSRLAGQINYNEQFF TGTGCCAGCAGTTCCCGACTAGCGGGGCAGATTAATTACAATGAGCAGTTCTTC TRBJ2-1 once TRBV28 TRBD2
CASSQDWGRNSYEQYF TGTGCCAGCAGCCAAGATTGGGGGCGGAACTCCTACGAGCAGTACTTC TRBJ2-7 - TRBV3-1/TRBV3-2 -
CASSSRVSPYEQYF TGTGCCAGCAGCTCACGAGTAAGCCCCTACGAGCAGTACTTC TRBJ2-7 - TRBV7-6 -
CSATGPYGYTF TGCAGTGCTACAGGGCCCTATGGCTACACCTTC TRBJ1-2 - TRBV20-1 -
CASSLFSGDQPQHF TGTGCCAGCAGTTTATTTTCGGGGGATCAGCCCCAGCATTTT TRBJ1-5 - TRBV27 -
CASSEFRQTTDIIF TGTGCCAGCAGTGAATTCCGGCAGACAACCGATATAATTTTT TRBJ1-3 - TRBV25-1 -
CASSQDLFEQNTNYGYTF TGCGCCAGCAGCCAAGATCTTTTCGAACAGAACACGAACTATGGCTACACCTTC TRBJ1-2 - TRBV4-1 -
CASSEEGYEQYF TGTGCCAGCAGTGAGGAGGGGTACGAGCAGTACTTC TRBJ2-7 - TRBV2 -
CASSLAAANYEQYF TGTGCCAGCAGCTTGGCGGCAGCGAACTACGAGCAGTACTTC TRBJ2-7 - TRBV5-8 -
CASSLPGGGTGGRSYGYTF TGCGCCAGCAGCCTCCCGGGGGGCGGGACAGGGGGTAGGAGCTATGGCTACACCTTC TRBJ1-2 - TRBV4-3 TRBD1
CASSLQGDGTEAFF TGTGCCAGCAGCTTACAGGGTGACGGCACTGAAGCTTTCTTT TRBJ1-1 - TRBV7-8 -
CASSHQVAFF TGTGCCAGCAGCCACCAGGTGGCTTTCTTT TRBJ1-1 few TRBV6-6 -
CASSPPWDRRLGETQYF TGTGCCAGCTCACCACCCTGGGACAGGCGGTTGGGAGAGACCCAGTACTTC TRBJ2-5 once TRBV18 TRBD1
CASSSVAGADTQYF TGTGCCAGCAGCTCGGTGGCGGGCGCAGATACGCAGTATTTT TRBJ2-3 - TRBV5-4 -
CASSEHQNTEAFF TGTGCCAGCAGTGAACATCAAAACACTGAAGCTTTCTTT TRBJ1-1 - TRBV25-1 -
CASSTRTSGALKGTQYF TGTGCCAGCAGCACACGGACTAGCGGGGCGCTTAAAGGGACCCAGTACTTC TRBJ2-5 - TRBV11-2 TRBD2
CASSLGTSLVNEQFF TGTGCCAGCAGCTTAGGTACCTCCCTAGTCAATGAGCAGTTCTTC TRBJ2-1 once TRBV11-3 -
CASSLISWHEQFF TGTGCCAGCAGCTTGATTAGCTGGCATGAGCAGTTCTTC TRBJ2-1 - TRBV5-5 -
CASSISGQETQYF TGTGCCAGCAGCATATCAGGGCAAGAGACCCAGTACTTC TRBJ2-5 - TRBV7-8 -
CASSIDRVGGYTF TGTGCCAGCTCGATCGACAGGGTCGGTGGCTACACCTTC TRBJ1-2 once TRBV25-1 TRBD1
CASSQATLTTGQETQYF TGTGCCAGCAGCCAAGCCACCCTAACGACAGGGCAGGAGACCCAGTACTTC TRBJ2-5 - TRBV3-1/TRBV3-2 TRBD1
CASSHSNQETQYF TGTGCCAGCAGCCATTCAAACCAAGAGACCCAGTACTTC TRBJ2-5 - TRBV3-1/TRBV3-2 -
CASSLGTGDGYTF TGCGCCAGCAGCTTGGGGACAGGGGACGGCTACACCTTC TRBJ1-2 - TRBV5-1 TRBD1
CSTRDRGVYEQYF TGCAGCACCCGGGACAGGGGTGTCTACGAGCAGTACTTC TRBJ2-7 - TRBV29-1 TRBD1
CASSINSGSAAPGNTIYF TGTGCCAGTAGTATAAATTCGGGATCGGCAGCCCCTGGAAACACCATATATTTT TRBJ1-3 - TRBV19 -
CASLGQGTGELFF TGTGCCAGCCTGGGACAGGGCACCGGGGAGCTGTTTTTT TRBJ2-2 - TRBV2 TRBD1
CASSLGSTYEQYF TGTGCCAGCAGTTTAGGGTCTACCTACGAGCAGTACTTC TRBJ2-7 few TRBV12-3/TRBV12-4 -
CASSPGTSGGFTDTQYF TGTGCCAGCAGCCCGGGGACTAGCGGGGGATTCACAGATACGCAGTATTTT TRBJ2-3 - TRBV21-1 -
CASSPTSGVRYEQYF TGCGCCAGCAGCCCTACTAGCGGGGTTCGCTACGAGCAGTACTTC TRBJ2-7 - TRBV5-1 TRBD2
CASSPGGDVETQYF TGTGCCAGCTCGCCAGGGGGCGATGTAGAGACCCAGTACTTC TRBJ2-5 - TRBV6-5 TRBD1
CASSLVGRLAPSNEQFF TGTGCCAGCAGCTTAGTGGGCCGGCTAGCCCCCTCTAATGAGCAGTTCTTC TRBJ2-1 - TRBV7-2 -
CASSLHVSLTMSYTF TGTGCCAGCAGTCTACACGTTTCACTAACTATGAGCTACACCTTC TRBJ1-2 - TRBV27 -
CASSVGEGSNTGELFF TGTGCCAGCAGCGTAGGGGAGGGGTCGAACACCGGGGAGCTGTTTTTT TRBJ2-2 - TRBV9 TRBD2
CASSLSQGVPSGGYTF TGTGCCAGCAGTTTATCCCAGGGCGTCCCCTCGGGCGGCTACACCTTC TRBJ1-2 - TRBV27 -
CASSPSGLAGLTYEQYF TGTGCCAGTAGTCCATCAGGACTAGCGGGTTTGACCTACGAGCAGTACTTC TRBJ2-7 once TRBV19 TRBD2